This T cell receptor (beta chain) was found in a study of CD8 T cells in Susac syndrome. 0.5 to 1 ug RNA was reverse transcribed with random hexamers. A multiplex approach, immunoSEQ multiplex PCR, amplified TCR beta CDR3 across 54 Vbeta and 13 Jbeta. TCRdb passed the immunoSEQ multiplex PCR reads through MiXCR, listing each CDR3 protein once. The repertoire holds around 280,000 distinct CDR3 sequences, with around 83% as singletons. The authors sequenced TCR beta from blood CD8+ and CD4+ T cells. TEMRA cells were FACS-enriched, with CD8+ and CD4+ T cells isolated negatively. The CDR3 totals 15 residues. Trimming removed 0 bases from V and 8 bases from J; junction bases left unmatched: 8. Germline loops: CDR1 SGHDT, CDR2 YYEEEE.

Specimen: CD8+ T cells from PBMCs. This sequence was found in a human donor with multiple sclerosis. The rearrangement joins TRBV5-6 to TRBJ2-1; 7 positions match TRBD2. CDR3 nucleotides: TGTGCCAGCAGCTTGGGGGGAGGGCCGGGCCATGAGCAGTTCTTC. Protein: CASSLGGGPGHEQFF.